This TCR beta chain was captured by sequencing in a study of T cell responses to AZD1222 COVID-19 vaccine (dated by TCRdb to 2020 to 2023). Background for the entire study: A total of under 250 trial participants underwent TCR sequencing, of whom 200 to 220 had received two doses of AZD1222 and around 25 had received two doses of the MenACWY control vaccine. Enrollment into the trials was organized by age into subgroups of 18-55, 56-69 and 70-plus years, and those subgroups contained about 160, 30 and 59 TCR-sequenced participants, respectively.

Beyond this particular receptor, the publication reports: Participants were mostly white British and included more females than males, and it was suggested by the authors that clonal diversity may have been underestimated. Only five to seven AZD1222 recipients were SARS-CoV-2 seropositive at baseline, limiting conclusions about previously exposed vaccinees. The 56-69-year group was small, and its depth increase did not reach significance, likely because of low power. Because no day 14 peak-response samples were available, repertoires were characterized only after the peak T cell response. Reportedly, close to half of the unique spike-specific TCRs recognized epitopes lying outside the regions that are mutated in the B.1.351 and B.1.1.7 variants. The vaccine-associated CD4 TCRs covered the entire spike protein, and the dominant responses fell in regions 160-218 and 743-854. A significant rise in spike-specific TCR breadth and depth was observed after two AZD1222 doses relative to day 0 and relative to MenACWY recipients.

The sample's time point, from its label and the paper: about 28 days (+/-7) after the second vaccine dose. The treatment or condition tag for this specimen amounts to: meningococcal conjugate vaccine given as trial control. The vaccinee samples were drawn from two UK trials, COV001 and COV002, one of which was a single-blind randomized controlled phase 2/3 trial testing AZD1222 (ChAdOx1 nCoV-19) in healthy adults. For TCRbeta chain sequencing, PBMC samples from trial participants were taken at day 0 and at day 28 after the second dose. CDR1 MNHEY and CDR2 SMNVEV are derived from the germline V gene (reference sequence). V gives up 2 bases and J gives up 7 bases, and the segment between their germline ends measures 9 bases. There are 13 amino acids in the CDR3, from cysteine to phenylalanine inclusive. Kept here is only the CDR3 DNA, which spans 39 bases and is read in frame from base 1. The CDR3 regions of human TCRbeta chains were subjected to immunosequencing. The authors processed their data as follows. Repertoire TCRs were checked for matches against a reference library of SARS-CoV-2-specific TCRs that had been generated using the MIRA antigen-specificity platform. Breadth was defined as the fraction of unique TCRs that were SARS-CoV-2-associated, and depth was defined as the fraction of total T cells that were SARS-CoV-2-associated. Using the MIRA data, each spike-specific TCR was mapped to the spike region that the TCR reacts to and placed in a CD4 or CD8 class. Log10-transformed breadth and depth values were compared by one-way ANOVA with Sidak's multiple comparisons tests. TCRdb took this table from immuneACCESS and kept in-frame rearrangements with V and J called. Such tables lack part of the clones; where checked against another copy, unresolved V genes explain under half of the gap, and the rest is unexplained. V, J and clone size are those of that table, while D and trimming were read from the DNA. The sample table records approximately 64,000 clones; just over 90% of these occur just once. The top ten clones comprise roughly 6.3% of the sample.

Notes on this clone: The specificity of this receptor is unknown. There are no base qualities to consult, and no much larger clone falls within one base.

The sample here was peripheral blood, taken 28 days after the second dose of the MenACWY control vaccine. The V and J segments used are TRBV27 and TRBJ1-5; the D segment cannot be called with confidence. The sequence was collected from an adult who received the MenACWY meningococcal vaccine as a control. The bases read TGTGCCAGCAGTTTAGGCTTTCTGCAGCCCCAGCATTTT. Its coded protein is CASSLGFLQPQHF.